The 28 T cell receptor beta chains below come from one sample, sequenced in a study of T-cell memory formation after mild COVID-19. TCRdb reanalysed the 5' RACE reads using MiXCR and keeps one entry per CDR3 protein. The sample holds some 290,000 distinct CDR3 sequences; 15% to 20% are singletons and the top ten take 22%. The material sequenced was PBMCs or a T cell subset sorted from them (not recorded which). These receptor sequences come from a man aged 18 to 30 who had mild COVID-19 (a few samples of this study predate the infection). Cell type and time point are not known.

This clonotype was counted once. The chain couples TRBV6-4 to TRBJ1-5; D not resolved. The V gene lost 4 bases and the J gene lost 5 bases, with 9 bases spanning the gap. Germline-derived CDR1 and CDR2 are MRHNA and SNTAGT. The CDR3 extends over 13 amino acids. The CDR3 bases are TGTGCCAGCAGTGTAGAAGAACATCAGCCCCAGCATTTT. Its protein product is CASSVEEHQPQHF.

This clonotype has a handful of counts. The V and J genes are TRBV5-8 and TRBJ1-5; D unresolved. In germline, CDR1 is SGHTS, CDR2 YDEGEE. V dropped 0 bases and J dropped 6 bases, with 13 bases sitting between them. This CDR3 comprises 15 residues. The DNA for the CDR3 is TGTGCCAGCAGCTTGGCGGGGTGGCCTACTCAGCCCCAGCATTTT. Translated: CASSLAGWPTQPQHF.

The CDR3 sequence is CASSVGQDQRYQHF. CDR3 DNA: TGTGCCAGCAGCGTGGGCCAGGACCAGAGGTACCAGCATTTT. The V gene is TRBV7-8, the J gene TRBJ1-5; D is unclear. Trimming took 5 bases from V and 12 from J, leaving 20 bases between them. Germline CDR1 reads SGHVS; CDR2 reads FQNEAQ. The CDR3 spans 14 residues.

This clonotype was recorded a few times. The chain recombines TRBV6-5 with TRBJ2-5; D not certain. Germline CDR1 and CDR2: MNHEY and SVGAGI. This CDR3 comprises 16 residues. The germline V and J ends were trimmed by 0 bases and 2 bases, with 13 bases remaining between them. The CDR3 nucleotides are TGTGCCAGCAGTTACTCTTTCTGGAACTCACAAGAGACCCAGTACTTC. Its protein is CASSYSFWNSQETQYF.

The gene calls are TRBV7-3 and TRBJ2-3, with D perhaps TRBD2 (5 bases). This CDR3 spans 13 amino acids. V was cut by 5 bases and J by 6 bases, with 12 bases left in between. Germline lookup yields CDR1 SGHTA and CDR2 FQGTGA. The CDR3 coding sequence is TGTGCCAGCAGCCGCGCTAGGGAGGATACGCAGTATTTT. Residues: CASSRAREDTQYF.

This rearrangement joins TRBV18 to TRBJ1-1, with a possible D match to TRBD1 (5 bases). CDR1 is KGHSH, CDR2 LQKENI, per germline. This CDR3 comprises 13 residues. V was shortened by 5 bases and J by 2 bases, with 9 bases between the two germline ends. The DNA of the CDR3 is TGTGCCAGCTCAACAGACAGCAACACTGAAGCTTTCTTT. Residues: CASSTDSNTEAFF.

This clonotype was seen many times. V gene TRBV5-1 combines with J gene TRBJ2-2; D not resolved. Per germline, CDR1 SGHRS and CDR2 YFSETQ. This CDR3 has 11 residues. V was cut by 8 bases and J by 6 bases, with 8 bases left in between. CDR3 sequence reads: CASTTSGELFF. CDR3 nucleotide sequence: TGCGCCAGTACAACGTCCGGGGAGCTGTTTTTT.

V and J are TRBV7-9 and TRBJ1-2; 7 positions agree with TRBD1. Germline-derived CDR1 and CDR2 are SEHNR and FQNEAQ (reference sequence). The V segment lost 6 bases and the J segment 6 bases; nucleotides outside the gene matches: 13. This CDR3 contains 15 residues. In DNA form, the CDR3 reads TGTGCCAGCAGGCCACGTAAGGGACAGCGAAATGGCTACACCTTC. Translating gives CASRPRKGQRNGYTF.

The genes are TRBV4-1 and TRBJ2-3; TRBD2 is a possible D gene (6 bases). The germline V gene has CDR1 MGHRA and CDR2 YSYEKL. The V end lost 4 bases, the J end lost 6 bases, and 14 bases lay between the germline ends. The CDR3 is 14 residues long. The chain's CDR3 is CASSLGGPLDTQYF. DNA for the CDR3: TGCGCCAGCAGCCTGGGGGGTCCCCTGGATACGCAGTATTTT.

There are a few counts of this clonotype. This sequence joins TRBV5-6 and TRBJ1-1; D is unresolved. V shed 1 base and J shed 6 bases, with 10 bases lying between them. The CDR3 is 13 residues long. Looked up from germline, CDR1 is SGHDT and CDR2 is YYEEEE. The CDR3 region has the DNA TGTGCCAGCAGCTTGCTTCTGGGTTCTGAAGCTTTCTTT. Its protein product is CASSLLLGSEAFF.

The V call is TRBV6-1, the J call TRBJ2-3; perhaps TRBD2 as D (7 bases). CDR3 size: 15 residues. Germline-derived CDR1 and CDR2 are MNHNS and SASEGT. V lost 2 bases and J lost 8, with 17 bases in between. The DNA for the CDR3 is TGTGCCAGCAGTGAACTCCGGGGGGCCGGCGGTACGCAGTATTTT. Its translation is CASSELRGAGGTQYF.

V gene TRBV20-1 combines with J gene TRBJ2-5, with D uncertain. CDR1 DFQATT and CDR2 SNEGSKA come from the germline V gene (reference sequence). The CDR3 sequence is 13 residues long. With 3 bases removed from V and 0 bases from J, the gap between germline ends came to 8 bases. CDR3 sequence: CSASVTDQETQYF. The CDR3 DNA sequence: TGCAGTGCTAGCGTCACAGACCAAGAGACCCAGTACTTC.

In this sample, this clonotype turned up a few times. This chain joins TRBV28 and TRBJ1-6; TRBD1 matches at 7 bases. The V gene's germline CDR1 is MDHEN and CDR2 SYDVKM. V lost 6 bases, J lost 6 bases, and 11 bases stayed unmatched. CDR3 length equals 16 residues. CDR3 region: CASRALDRFLNSPLHF. CDR3 sequence (DNA): TGTGCCAGCAGGGCCTTGGACAGGTTTCTTAATTCACCCCTCCACTTT.

The gene calls are TRBV5-6 and TRBJ1-1; D remains ambiguous. V lost 1 base, J lost 1 base, and 14 bases lay in between. The CDR3 length is 16 residues. Looked up from germline, CDR1 is SGHDT and CDR2 is YYEEEE. The CDR3 DNA is TGTGCCAGCAGCTTGACCTATCTTTCCCCGAACACTGAAGCTTTCTTT. Its translation is CASSLTYLSPNTEAFF.

V usage is TRBV20-1 and J usage is TRBJ1-1; D unresolved. There are 12 residues in the CDR3. Germline CDR1 is DFQATT and CDR2 is SNEGSKA (reference sequence). Here the CDR3 reads CNPTTGYTEAFF. The CDR3 DNA reads as TGCAATCCGACGACGGGGTACACTGAAGCTTTCTTT.

The table lists this clonotype with a few counts. The chain has TRBV7-2 and TRBJ2-7; 11 bases fit TRBD2. The CDR3 runs to 15 residues. Losses at the gene ends were 5 bases for V and 2 bases for J; bases not matched to a gene: 5. Germline-derived CDR1 and CDR2 are SGHTA and FQGNSA. The CDR3 DNA follows: TGTGCCAGCAGCCTGACTAGCGGGGTAACCTACGAGCAGTACTTC. This gives the protein CASSLTSGVTYEQYF.

This clonotype came up a few times. The genes are TRBV20-1 and TRBJ1-1; D possibly corresponds to TRBD1 (5 bases). Looked up from germline, CDR1 is DFQATT and CDR2 is SNEGSKA (reference sequence). Trimming removed 5 bases at V and 3 bases at J, with 7 bases between. This CDR3 has 11 amino acids. In nucleotides, the CDR3 is TGCAGTGCTGGGGGTTACACTGAAGCTTTCTTT. Its protein product is CSAGGYTEAFF.

The chain couples TRBV7-8 to TRBJ1-5; TRBD1 might be the D (6 bases). The CDR3 is 16 amino acids. The germline V gene encodes CDR1 SGHVS and CDR2 FQNEAQ. Trimming took off 1 base at V and 2 bases at J, with 12 bases between the two ends. The CDR3 protein is CASSLGTRGGNQPQHF. CDR3 nucleotide sequence: TGTGCCAGCAGCTTAGGGACCAGGGGTGGCAATCAGCCCCAGCATTTT. The complete variable domain, with remaining parts taken from reference TRBV7-8 and TRBJ1-5, reads GAGVSQSPRYKVAKRGQDVALRCDPISGHVSLFWYQQALGQGPEFLTYFQNEAQLDKSGLPSDRFFAERPEGSVSTLKIQRTQQEDSAVYLCASSLGTRGGNQPQHFGDGTRLSIL.

This chain connects TRBV7-2 to TRBJ2-1, with D maybe TRBD2 (7 bases). This CDR3 has 16 residues. V lost 0 bases, J lost 4 bases, and 13 bases lay in between. Germline V gene lookup returns CDR1 SGHTA and CDR2 FQGNSA. CDR3 region: CASSLAGGTIYNEQFF. CDR3 in DNA: TGTGCCAGCAGCTTAGCCGGGGGGACAATATACAATGAGCAGTTCTTC.

V and J are TRBV4-1 and TRBJ1-3, with 7 bases fitting TRBD1. V was pared by 0 bases and J by 0 bases, with 2 bases of the junction left unmatched. CDR3 length: 16 residues. CDR1 MGHRA and CDR2 YSYEKL come from the germline V gene. CDR3 sequence (DNA): TGCGCCAGCAGCCAAGAGGACAGGCGCTCTGGAAACACCATATATTTT. Amino acids: CASSQEDRRSGNTIYF.

This clonotype occurred a few times. The V and J genes are TRBV3-1 and TRBJ2-2; perhaps D is TRBD1 or TRBD2 (6 bases each). CDR3 size: 16 residues. Germline values: CDR1 LGHDT, CDR2 YNNKEL (reference sequence). V lost 1 base, J lost 5 bases, and 14 bases lay in between. CDR3 nucleotide sequence: TGTGCCAGCAGCCAAGCGGGTAGGGGGGCGACCGGGGAGCTGTTTTTT. It encodes CASSQAGRGATGELFF.

J is TRBJ1-2 and V is TRBV4-2; D uncertain. V was pared by 0 bases and J by 4 bases, with 15 bases between. The CDR3 has 16 amino acids. Per the germline V gene, CDR1 is LGHNA and CDR2 is YNFKEQ. The CDR3 nucleotides read TGTGCCAGCAGCCAAGAAAACCCGGGAGGGATCTATGGCTACACCTTC. This encodes CASSQENPGGIYGYTF.

This chain links TRBV7-8 with TRBJ1-1; D is unresolved. CDR3 length: 15 residues. Germline V gene lookup returns CDR1 SGHVS and CDR2 FQNEAQ. The V end was cut by 0 bases, the J end by 4 bases, with 12 bases between. CDR3 nucleotide sequence: TGTGCCAGCAGCTTAGCGCGGATCTGGGGCACTGAAGCTTTCTTT. This sequence encodes CASSLARIWGTEAFF.

This clonotype was seen repeatedly, ten times or more. The chain carries TRBV7-2 and TRBJ2-3; 7 bases are a match to TRBD2. Looked up from germline, CDR1 is SGHTA and CDR2 is FQGNSA. The J segment lost 2 bases and the V segment lost 11 bases, leaving 4 bases of the junction unmatched. The CDR3 is 12 amino acids. The CDR3 protein is CASGLVTDTQYF. CDR3 DNA: TGTGCCTCTGGACTAGTCACAGATACGCAGTATTTT.

The chain employs TRBV27 and TRBJ2-1; D might be TRBD1 (6 bases). Germline values: CDR1 MNHEY, CDR2 SMNVEV (reference sequence). The CDR3 is made up of 14 amino acids. Between the trimmed V and J ends, which lost 2 bases and 8 bases, there was a span of 13 bases. The CDR3 bases are TGTGCCAGCAGTTTAAGGCAGGGGCTGGATGAGCAGTTCTTC. This translates into CASSLRQGLDEQFF.

This clonotype was seen a few times. The CDR3 loop reads CASSQQDRGRGDTQYF. The CDR3 DNA sequence: TGTGCCAGCAGCCAACAGGACAGGGGTCGAGGAGATACGCAGTATTTT. The chain recombines TRBV3-1 with TRBJ2-3; TRBD1 matches at 9 bases. This CDR3 spans 16 amino acids. With 2 bases clipped from V and 5 bases from J, the junction kept 8 bases outside the gene matches. Germline CDR1 is LGHDT and CDR2 is YNNKEL (reference sequence).

This clonotype was picked up a small number of times. The chain links TRBV5-1 to TRBJ1-1; 7 bases line up with TRBD1. After removal of 1 base from V and 4 bases from J, the junction contained 4 bases not matched to a gene. CDR3 length: 14 residues. Germline V gene sequence: CDR1 SGHRS, CDR2 YFSETQ. For the CDR3, the DNA is TGCGCCAGCAGCTTGAACAGGGGTGGCACTGAAGCTTTCTTT. Its protein product is CASSLNRGGTEAFF.

Details on this clonotype: At one end the junction does not follow the germline gene, possibly because of a read error. The chain uses TRBV19 and TRBJ1-1, with D uncertain. The CDR3 length is 12 residues. Germline V lookup: CDR1 LNHDA, CDR2 SQIVND (reference sequence). The CDR3 loop is CASSLEGLEAFF. CDR3 nucleotide sequence: TGTGCCAGTAGTCTAGAGGGTCTTGAAGCTTTCTTT.